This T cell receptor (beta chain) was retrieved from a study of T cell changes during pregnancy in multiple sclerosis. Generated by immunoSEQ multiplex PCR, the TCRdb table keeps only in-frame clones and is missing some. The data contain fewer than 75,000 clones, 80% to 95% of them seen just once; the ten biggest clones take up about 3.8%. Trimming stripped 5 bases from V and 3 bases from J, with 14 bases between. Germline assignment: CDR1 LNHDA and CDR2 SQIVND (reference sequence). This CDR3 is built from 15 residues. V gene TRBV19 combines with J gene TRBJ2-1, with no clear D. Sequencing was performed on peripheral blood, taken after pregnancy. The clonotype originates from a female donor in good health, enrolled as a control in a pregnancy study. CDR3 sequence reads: CASSLRLTDYNEQFF. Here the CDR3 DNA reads TGTGCCAGTAGTCTCCGACTTACCGACTACAATGAGCAGTTCTTC.